These 23 T cell receptor beta chains were all obtained from the same sample, sequenced in a study of cytomegalovirus exposure and HLA in healthy donors. The PCR ran on 60 Vbeta and 13 Jbeta primers. Repertoires were generated with immunoSEQ multiplex PCR, while TCRdb's copy carries only in-frame clones and drops some. The sample holds 100,000 to 150,000 clones. Input material: PBMCs. The receptor source for this set is a woman aged 35 to 49 in good health and CMV-seronegative.

The genes are TRBV7-8 and TRBJ1-1; 7 bases are shared with TRBD1. Germline V gene sequence: CDR1 SGHVS, CDR2 FQNEAQ. The CDR3 is made up of 13 amino acids. After removal of 2 bases from V and 8 bases from J, the junction contained 5 bases not matched to a gene. The CDR3 here is CASSLTDRLEAFF. The CDR3 nucleotides read TGTGCCAGCAGCTTAACGGACAGGTTGGAAGCTTTCTTT.

The chain joins TRBV18 to TRBJ2-3; a possible D gene is TRBD1 (6 bases). This CDR3 is 15 amino acids long. Trimming shortened V by 4 bases and J by 3 bases, and 14 bases separated the two germline ends. Germline values: CDR1 KGHSH, CDR2 LQKENI. CDR3 nucleotide sequence: TGTGCCAGCTCACTGGGAAATCAGGGGACAGATACGCAGTATTTT. Encoded protein: CASSLGNQGTDTQYF.

V usage is TRBV29-1 and J usage is TRBJ2-3; D perhaps matches TRBD1 (5 bases). Germline assignment: CDR1 SQVTM and CDR2 ANQGSEA. V was clipped by 4 bases and J by 10 bases, with 18 bases between them. The CDR3 runs to 13 residues. The CDR3 region has the DNA TGCAGCGTTGCGGCTCCTGGGGCCGTATCGCAGTATTTT. Its protein is CSVAAPGAVSQYF.

This chain's CDR3 is CASSLSAGSGNTIYF. CDR3 nucleotides: TGCGCCAGCAGCTTGTCTGCGGGGTCTGGAAACACCATATATTTT. This chain joins TRBV5-1 and TRBJ1-3; D is uncertain. The CDR3 runs 15 residues. The germline V gene encodes CDR1 SGHRS and CDR2 YFSETQ. Trimming stripped 1 base from V and 1 base from J, with 9 bases between.

The chain couples TRBV10-3 to TRBJ2-1, with TRBD1 identical over 7 bases. This CDR3 has 16 residues. The V and J ends lost 1 base and 6 bases, in that order; junction bases with no gene match: 9. Germline values: CDR1 ENHRY, CDR2 SYGVKD. CDR3 amino acids: CAISELTGVGINEQFF. CDR3 nucleotide sequence: TGTGCCATCAGTGAGTTAACAGGGGTAGGGATCAATGAGCAGTTCTTC.

The CDR3 sequence: CASSPQGQAFGGANVLTF. In DNA form, the CDR3 reads TGTGCCAGCTCACCCCAGGGACAGGCCTTTGGGGGGGCCAACGTCCTGACTTTC. V usage is TRBV18 and J usage is TRBJ2-6, with TRBD1 matching over 8 bases. Germline CDR1 and CDR2: KGHSH and LQKENI. V lost 3 bases to trimming and J lost 4 bases; unmatched junction nucleotides: 11. This CDR3 has 18 residues.

The J gene is TRBJ1-3, the V gene TRBV5-1; no clear D gene. Trimming removed 4 bases from V and 0 bases from J, with 14 bases in between. CDR1 is SGHRS, CDR2 YFSETQ, per germline. The CDR3 has 16 residues. CDR3 DNA: TGCGCCAGCAGCCGAGAAGGAACGGGCTCTGGAAACACCATATATTTT. Protein: CASSREGTGSGNTIYF. Together with reference TRBV5-1 and TRBJ1-3, the CDR3 gives the full variable domain: KAGVTQTPRYLIKTRGQQVTLSCSPISGHRSVSWYQQTPGQGLQFLFEYFSETQRNKGNFPGRFSGRQFSNSRSEMNVSTLELGDSALYLCASSREGTGSGNTIYFGEGSWLTVV.

This chain links TRBV10-3 with TRBJ1-1, with TRBD1 identical over 7 bases. CDR3 length: 13 residues. The V and J ends lost 10 bases and 0 bases, in that order; junction bases with no gene match: 5. Germline lookup yields CDR1 ENHRY and CDR2 SYGVKD. The CDR3 sequence: CATRGQLNTEAFF. The CDR3 coding sequence is TGTGCCACCAGGGGACAGTTGAACACTGAAGCTTTCTTT.

The rearrangement links TRBV4-1 to TRBJ1-1; maybe TRBD1 (6 bases). This CDR3 spans 16 amino acids. CDR1 MGHRA and CDR2 YSYEKL come from the germline V gene. The germline V and J ends were trimmed by 3 bases and 6 bases, with 20 bases remaining between them. CDR3 in amino acids: CASSHPRGALMSEAFF. CDR3 nucleotides: TGCGCCAGCAGCCACCCCAGGGGCGCCCTAATGTCTGAAGCTTTCTTT.

V gene TRBV11-2 combines with J gene TRBJ2-7, with TRBD1 as a possible D gene (6 bases). The V gene's germline CDR1 is SGHAT and CDR2 FQNNGV. Trimming stripped 5 bases from V and 2 bases from J, with 10 bases between. This CDR3 spans 13 amino acids. The CDR3 is CASSPTGPYEQYV. The CDR3 DNA follows: TGTGCCAGCAGCCCCACAGGGCCCTACGAGCAGTACGTC.

This chain joins TRBV7-2 and TRBJ1-5, with D maybe TRBD1 (6 bases). The CDR3 has 15 amino acids. Per the germline V gene, CDR1 is SGHTA and CDR2 is FQGNSA. Trimming left V 4 bases short and J 4 bases short, with 14 bases between. CDR3 nucleotides: TGTGCCAGCAGCTCCATGACAGGAGCAAATCAGCCCCAGCATTTT. Translating it yields CASSSMTGANQPQHF. Combining the CDR3 with reference TRBV7-2 and TRBJ1-5 gives the whole variable domain GAGVSQSPSNKVTEKGKDVELRCDPISGHTALYWYRQSLGQGLEFLIYFQGNSAPDKSGLPSDRFSAERTGGSVSTLTIQRTQQEDSAVYLCASSSMTGANQPQHFGDGTRLSIL.

The chain joins TRBV19 to TRBJ2-2; maybe TRBD1 (5 bases). The CDR3 is 14 residues long. The germline V gene has CDR1 LNHDA and CDR2 SQIVND (reference sequence). V lost 6 bases and J 6 bases, leaving 14 bases between the germline ends. CDR3 nucleotides: TGTGCCAGTAGGGGGCCAACTCGCCCCGGGGAGCTGTTTTTT. This gives the protein CASRGPTRPGELFF.

This chain connects TRBV5-1 to TRBJ2-2; D not certain. With 0 bases removed from V and 3 bases from J, the gap between germline ends came to 12 bases. CDR3 length: 16 amino acids. Germline V gives CDR1 SGHRS, CDR2 YFSETQ. The CDR3 coding sequence is TGCGCCAGCAGCTTGGAACTCCCGGCGGACACCGGGGAGCTGTTTTTT. The encoded protein is CASSLELPADTGELFF.

V is TRBV5-1 and J is TRBJ2-6; 8 nucleotides match TRBD1. The CDR3 contains 16 residues. CDR1 is SGHRS, CDR2 YFSETQ, per germline. Trimming took 4 bases from V and 6 from J; bases not matched to a gene: 9. The CDR3 bases are TGCGCCAGCAGCCCTTCGCAGGGGGCGAAGGCCAACGTCCTGACTTTC. Its translation: CASSPSQGAKANVLTF.

A note on this clone: This CDR3 is also generated by other DNA sequences in the sample. The CDR3 reads CASRGTGGTEAFF. CDR3 sequence (DNA): TGTGCCAGCAGGGGAACAGGGGGCACTGAAGCTTTCTTT. V gene TRBV2 combines with J gene TRBJ1-1; 8 nucleotides line up with TRBD1. After removal of 6 bases from V and 4 bases from J, the junction contained 4 bases not matched to a gene. CDR3 length: 13 amino acids. CDR1 and CDR2 from the germline V gene are SNHLY and FYNNEI.

The chain employs TRBV4-3 and TRBJ2-5; 11 bases line up with TRBD2. The end of the DNA is better explained by TRBJ2-7, so the J call may be wrong. CDR3 size: 17 residues. Germline V gene lookup returns CDR1 LGHNA and CDR2 YSLEER. The CDR3 nucleotides are TGCGCCAGCAGCCAAGGGTTCCCTAGCGGGGGGACCTACGAGCAGTACTTC. Amino acid sequence: CASSQGFPSGGTYEQYF.

The V and J genes are TRBV6-5 and TRBJ2-5; the D gene is possibly TRBD1 (5 bases). CDR3 length: 14 residues. Germline V gene lookup returns CDR1 MNHEY and CDR2 SVGAGI. V lost 5 bases to trimming and J lost 4 bases, with 14 bases between them. CDR3 sequence: CASSPGQRGETQYF. CDR3 in DNA: TGTGCCAGCAGTCCTGGACAACGCGGAGAGACCCAGTACTTC.

The V gene is TRBV5-4, the J gene TRBJ1-2, with TRBD1 identical over 7 bases. Germline CDR1 is SGHNT and CDR2 is YYREEE (reference sequence). With 1 base clipped from V and 5 bases from J, the junction kept 2 bases outside the gene matches. The CDR3 is 13 amino acids. For the CDR3, the DNA is TGTGCCAGCAGCTTGAACAGGGGTTATGGCTACACCTTC. Amino acids: CASSLNRGYGYTF.

The V and J genes are TRBV14 and TRBJ2-1; 9 positions agree with TRBD2. The ends lost 1 base at V and 12 bases at J; junction bases unmatched: 10. The CDR3 covers 15 residues. The germline gives CDR1 SGHDN, CDR2 FVKESK. The CDR3 loop reads CASSQAGSGGRGQFF. The CDR3 nucleotides are TGTGCCAGCAGCCAAGCTGGGAGCGGGGGGCGGGGGCAGTTCTTC.

This sequence joins TRBV20-1 and TRBJ2-3; 7 nucleotides line up with TRBD1. The CDR3 sequence is 11 residues long. From germline, CDR1 is DFQATT and CDR2 SNEGSKA (reference sequence). This chain's CDR3 is CQTGPTDTQYF. DNA of the CDR3: TGCCAGACAGGGCCCACAGATACGCAGTATTTT.

V is TRBV7-2 and J is TRBJ1-2; a possible D gene is TRBD1 (5 bases). V dropped 1 base and J dropped 1 base, with 13 bases sitting between them. The CDR3 contains 16 residues. Germline CDR1 and CDR2: SGHTA and FQGNSA. The DNA for the CDR3 is TGTGCCAGCAGCTTAGGGGGCAGGAGTAATAACTATGGCTACACCTTC. It specifies CASSLGGRSNNYGYTF.

The chain joins TRBV6-4 to TRBJ2-1; a weak D match, TRBD1 (6 bases). The germline V gene encodes CDR1 MRHNA and CDR2 SNTAGT. Trimming cost V 2 bases and J 9 bases, with 11 bases left between them. The CDR3 length is 13 residues. The CDR3 region is CASSDEGGGEQFF. The CDR3 coding sequence is TGTGCCAGCAGTGACGAAGGGGGTGGTGAGCAGTTCTTC.

This sequence joins TRBV28 and TRBJ2-7; 7 nucleotides line up with TRBD2. Germline-derived CDR1 and CDR2 are MDHEN and SYDVKM. Germline trimming cut 6 bases from V and 0 bases from J; bases unmatched to any gene: 5. This CDR3 has 14 amino acids. The CDR3 sequence: CASSLGGSSYEQYF. CDR3 bases: TGTGCCAGCAGCCTCGGGGGGAGCTCCTACGAGCAGTACTTC.